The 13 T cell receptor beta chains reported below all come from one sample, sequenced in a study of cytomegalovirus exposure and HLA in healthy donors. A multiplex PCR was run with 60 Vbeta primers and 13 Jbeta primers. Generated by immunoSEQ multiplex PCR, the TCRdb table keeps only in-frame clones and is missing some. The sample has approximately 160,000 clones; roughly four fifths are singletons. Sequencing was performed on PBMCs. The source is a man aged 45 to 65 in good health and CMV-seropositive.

In nucleotides, the CDR3 is TGTGCCTGGAGTATAACAGGGACCGGGGAGCTGTTTTTT. Its translation is CAWSITGTGELFF. The chain carries TRBV30 and TRBJ2-2; the D gene is possibly TRBD1 (6 bases). This CDR3 has 13 amino acids. Germline V gene data show CDR1 as GTSNPN and CDR2 as SVGIG (reference sequence). Trimming cost V 2 bases and J 5 bases, with 9 bases left between them.

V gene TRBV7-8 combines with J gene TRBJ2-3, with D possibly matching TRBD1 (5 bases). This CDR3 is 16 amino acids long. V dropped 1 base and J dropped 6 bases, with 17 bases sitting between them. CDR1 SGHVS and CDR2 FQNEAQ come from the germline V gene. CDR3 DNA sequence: TGTGCCAGCAGCTTAGATTCAGTAGGGGTTAGCGATACGCAGTATTTT. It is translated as CASSLDSVGVSDTQYF. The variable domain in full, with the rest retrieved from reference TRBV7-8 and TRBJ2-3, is GAGVSQSPRYKVAKRGQDVALRCDPISGHVSLFWYQQALGQGPEFLTYFQNEAQLDKSGLPSDRFFAERPEGSVSTLKIQRTQQEDSAVYLCASSLDSVGVSDTQYFGPGTRLTVL.

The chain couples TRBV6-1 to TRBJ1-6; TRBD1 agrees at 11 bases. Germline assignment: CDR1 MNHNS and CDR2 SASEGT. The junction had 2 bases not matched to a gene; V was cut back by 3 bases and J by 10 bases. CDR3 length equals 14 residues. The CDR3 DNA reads TGTGCCAGCAGTGAGGGACAGGGGGAATCACCCCTCCACTTT. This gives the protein CASSEGQGESPLHF.

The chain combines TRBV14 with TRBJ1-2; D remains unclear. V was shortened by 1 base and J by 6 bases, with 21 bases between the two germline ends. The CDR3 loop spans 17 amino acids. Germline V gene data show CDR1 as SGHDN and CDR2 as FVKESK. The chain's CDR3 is CASSQGRAETRLNGYTF. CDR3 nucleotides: TGTGCCAGCAGCCAAGGACGTGCGGAGACTAGGCTCAATGGCTACACCTTC.

This chain's CDR3 is CASSSDRGPGSPLHF. The CDR3 DNA follows: TGTGCCAGCAGCTCCGACAGGGGGCCAGGATCACCCCTCCACTTT. V gene TRBV7-6 combines with J gene TRBJ1-6, with TRBD1 matching 10 bases. In germline, CDR1 is SGHVS, CDR2 FNYEAQ. The CDR3 extends over 15 amino acids. V lost 4 bases and J lost 10; bases outside the gene matches: 7. The entire variable domain, with the rest obtained from reference TRBV7-6 and TRBJ1-6, is as follows: GAGVSQSPRYKVTKRGQDVALRCDPISGHVSLYWYRQALGQGPEFLTYFNYEAQQDKSGLPNDRFSAERPEGSISTLTIQRTEQRDSAMYRCASSSDRGPGSPLHFGNGTRLTVT.

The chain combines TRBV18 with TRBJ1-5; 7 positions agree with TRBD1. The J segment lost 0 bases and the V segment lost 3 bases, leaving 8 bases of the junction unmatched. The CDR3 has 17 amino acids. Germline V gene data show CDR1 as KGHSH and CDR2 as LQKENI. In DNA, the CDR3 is TGTGCCAGCTCACCCGGGACAGAATCGTATAGCAATCAGCCCCAGCATTTT. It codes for CASSPGTESYSNQPQHF.

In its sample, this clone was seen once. The CDR3 loop is CASSVDGVGNQPQHF. Written as DNA, the CDR3 is TGTGCCAGCAGCGTAGACGGTGTTGGCAATCAGCCCCAGCATTTT. This chain connects TRBV9 to TRBJ1-5; D gene ambiguous. The CDR3 loop spans 15 amino acids. CDR1 SGDLS and CDR2 YYNGEE come from the germline V gene. Trimming took off 0 bases at V and 2 bases at J, with 9 bases between the two ends. The whole variable domain, filled in from reference TRBV9 and TRBJ1-5, reads DSGVTQTPKHLITATGQRVTLRCSPRSGDLSVYWYQQSLDQGLQFLIQYYNGEERAKGNILERFSAQQFPDLHSELNLSSLELGDSALYFCASSVDGVGNQPQHFGDGTRLSIL.

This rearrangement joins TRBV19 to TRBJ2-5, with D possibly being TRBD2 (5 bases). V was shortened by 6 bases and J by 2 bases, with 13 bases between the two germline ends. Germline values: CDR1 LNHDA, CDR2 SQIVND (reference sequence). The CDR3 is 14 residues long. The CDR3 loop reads CASRNRGRQETQYF. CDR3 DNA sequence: TGTGCCAGTAGAAATCGTGGGAGACAAGAGACCCAGTACTTC.

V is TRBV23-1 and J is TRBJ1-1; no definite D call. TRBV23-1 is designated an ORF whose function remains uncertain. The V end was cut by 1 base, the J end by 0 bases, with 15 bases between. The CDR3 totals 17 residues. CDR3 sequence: CASSQYEGTHLNTEAFF. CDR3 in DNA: TGCGCCAGCAGTCAATATGAGGGAACCCACTTGAACACTGAAGCTTTCTTT.

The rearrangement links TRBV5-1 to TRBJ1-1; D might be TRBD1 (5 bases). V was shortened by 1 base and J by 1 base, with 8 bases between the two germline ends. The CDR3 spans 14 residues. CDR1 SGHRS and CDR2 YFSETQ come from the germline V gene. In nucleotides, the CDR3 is TGCGCCAGCAGCTTGCGGGGGGAGAACACTGAAGCTTTCTTT. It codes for CASSLRGENTEAFF.

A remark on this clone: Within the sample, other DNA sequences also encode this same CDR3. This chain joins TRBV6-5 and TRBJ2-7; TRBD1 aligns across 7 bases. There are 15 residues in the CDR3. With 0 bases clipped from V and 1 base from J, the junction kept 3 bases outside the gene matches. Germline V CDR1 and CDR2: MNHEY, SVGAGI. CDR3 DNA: TGTGCCAGCAGTTACTCCGGGACAGCATCCTACGAGCAGTACTTC. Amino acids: CASSYSGTASYEQYF.

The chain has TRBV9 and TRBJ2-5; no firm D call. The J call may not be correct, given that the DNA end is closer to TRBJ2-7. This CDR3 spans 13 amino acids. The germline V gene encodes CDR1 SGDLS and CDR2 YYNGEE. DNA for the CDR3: TGTGCCAGCAGCGTAGCGTCAGGTAACGAGCAGTACTTC. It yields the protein CASSVASGNEQYF.

The CDR3 spells CASSYQANQPQHF. The CDR3 bases are TGTGCCAGCAGTTACCAGGCCAATCAGCCCCAGCATTTT. The J gene is TRBJ1-5, the V gene TRBV6-5, with D unresolved. Trimming removed 2 bases from V and 3 bases from J, with 5 bases in between. The germline CDR1 and CDR2 sequences are MNHEY and SVGAGI. CDR3 length: 13 residues.